There are many counts of the clone carrying this TCR beta chain. Its antigen remains unknown. The data were taken from a study of T-cell reconstitution after alpha-beta-depleted transplantation in children. Overall study results and limits: Recipient T cells and thymic progenitors that survived gave rise to the high TCRbeta diversity observed at day 60 in some patients. Reportedly, alpha-beta T cells present about two months post-transplant originated from several hundred expanded clones of graft origin.

CDR3 length: 14 amino acids. The V end was cut by 4 bases, the J end by 3 bases, with 13 bases between. CDR1 ENHRY and CDR2 SYGVKD come from the germline V gene. Using unique molecular identifiers, the investigators prepared the TCRbeta library. TCRdb recomputed calls from the PCR reads with MiXCR, one row per CDR3 protein. This sample has 70,000 or so distinct CDR3 sequences; 11% occur once, and the top ten carry about 13%. The TCR comes from a boy between 5 and 17 years old with acute myeloid leukemia, due to receive a stem cell transplant. The chain employs TRBV10-3 and TRBJ2-7, with D tentatively TRBD2 (7 bases). The sample was PBMCs, taken before TCRalphabeta/CD19-depleted stem cell transplant. CDR3 sequence: CAISGGGKLYEQYF. As DNA, the CDR3 is TGTGCCATCAGTGGGGGGGGCAAACTCTACGAGCAGTACTTC.